This entry concerns a single TCR beta chain. This clone's antigen is unknown. Receptor libraries were prepared by 5' RACE. The input for every TCR library was around 4,000 ng of total RNA. For each sample, cDNA synthesis was carried out in eight separate reactions using SMARTScribe reverse transcriptase. Unique molecular identifiers containing a 6-nucleotide sample barcode were introduced through template switching during cDNA synthesis. TCRalpha and TCRbeta cDNA was amplified by two nested PCRs of approximately 17 and 9 cycles, with bead purification after each PCR. Before amplification, the cDNA was treated with uracil DNA-glycosylase and purified using the QIAquick PCR purification kit. The second PCR added Illumina TruSeq-compatible adapters along with sample-specific barcodes. Library quality and concentration were checked on TapeStation and Qubit, and libraries were pooled at around 4.9 ng each. The pooled libraries were sequenced with 2 x 100 bp reads and custom sequencing primers on an Illumina HiSeq2500 single-index Rapid Run. In the paper's pipeline: PCR and sequencing errors were corrected by UMI-based consensus assembly using MiGEC version 1.2.6. MiXCR version 2.1.1 was used for V(D)J alignment, clonotype assembly and CDR3 extraction. Normalisation of gene usage, clonotype sharing and MAIT/NKT TCR abundance was achieved by analysing the top 1000, 10 000 and 20 000 clonotypes per sample. After downsampling to 27 000 UMIs, diversity was calculated as the inverse Simpson index using the vegan R package. Paired Mann-Whitney U tests on discordant twin pairs were used, with Benjamini-Hochberg multiple-testing correction. TCRdb reprocessed the public reads and reports one entry per CDR3 protein sequence, without DNA. The V and J calls here are based on TCRdb, not the publication. The sample has about 300,000 distinct CDR3 sequences on record. Over 5.5% of the sample belongs to the ten largest clones.

From each donor, a roughly 2.5 ml peripheral blood sample was collected into PAXgene tubes and kept at -80 degrees C. Total RNA was isolated from whole blood with the PAXgene blood miRNA kit on an automated QIAcube, without T cell sorting. Deep TCRalpha and TCRbeta repertoire profiling with unique molecular barcoding was performed on peripheral blood of monozygotic twin pairs concordant or discordant for inflammatory bowel disease. Smoking habits were recorded for all twin pairs, and individuals were classified as current, former or never smokers. These data come from a study of monozygotic twins with inflammatory bowel disease (dated 2019 in TCRdb). A note on the overall study: The full study comprised about 28 monozygotic twin pairs: nine German pairs (four IBD-concordant, five IBD-discordant) and 19 IBD-discordant Danish pairs. Within discordant pairs, disease-associated traits were sought mainly by comparing IBD patients with their genetically identical healthy co-twins. Each individual had, on average, about 151 000 unique TCRalpha sequences and 181 000 unique TCRbeta sequences available for analysis. Summary of the overall study and its limitations: Distinction between different T cell subtypes could not be achieved in the analysis. The results gave no support for a single strong signal or clonotype linked to IBD. Compared with healthy twins, IBD patients had fewer clonotypes in common with other individuals, a difference most pronounced in patients showing signs of disease activity. Measured by the inverse Simpson index, TCRbeta repertoire diversity was lower in IBD patients than in their healthy co-twins. Because patients were on differing immunosuppressive treatments, the repertoires may have picked up extra background noise and inter-individual variability. Repertoire similarity did not differ between concordant and discordant twins, possibly due to limited statistical power.

This clonotype originated in a human donor with ulcerative colitis or Crohn's disease, or a healthy co-twin of an affected twin (not recorded which). Sample: blood.

The CDR3 sequence is CASRPPGQGALTGELFF. Recombination joined TRBV5-1 with TRBJ2-2; lacking DNA, the TRBD1 call made by TCRdb goes unchecked. Reading the germline V gene gives CDR1 SGHRS and CDR2 YFSETQ. Reading from cysteine to phenylalanine, the CDR3 counts 17 amino acids. DNA for this receptor is not on file.